These 7 T cell receptor beta chains originate from one sample sequenced in a study of response to subunit inactivated influenza vaccine. MiXCR was run by TCRdb on the RT-PCR reads, yielding one entry per CDR3 protein. Of approximately 200,000 distinct CDR3 sequences listed, 13% to 15% were seen once; the top ten hold about 28%. The sample was CD8+ T cells sorted from PBMCs, taken 5 to 6 days after vaccination. Receptors originate from a man aged 50-59 years who received an inactivated influenza vaccine.

The V gene is TRBV28, the J gene TRBJ1-1, with a possible D match to TRBD1 (6 bases). V lost 6 bases, J lost 3 bases, and 11 bases lay in between. The CDR3 is 13 amino acids. Germline CDR1 MDHEN, CDR2 SYDVKM. This chain's CDR3 is CASRRGRDTEAFF. CDR3 DNA sequence: TGTGCCAGCAGGAGGGGGAGAGACACTGAAGCTTTCTTT.

This clonotype was counted only a few times. V usage is TRBV7-8 and J usage is TRBJ2-5; D is possibly TRBD2 (6 bases). The germline V and J ends were trimmed by 1 base and 4 bases, with 10 bases remaining between them. CDR1 SGHVS and CDR2 FQNEAQ come from the germline V gene. The CDR3 is 14 amino acids. The CDR3 nucleotides read TGTGCCAGCAGCTTAGGCGGGGTCGGAGAGACCCAGTACTTC. This sequence encodes CASSLGGVGETQYF.

This clonotype was counted between two and nine times. The chain employs TRBV19 and TRBJ1-2; 7 nucleotides match TRBD1. Germline CDR1 reads LNHDA; CDR2 reads SQIVND (reference sequence). The CDR3 runs to 14 residues. V lost 8 bases and J lost 2; bases outside the gene matches: 8. The CDR3 is CASDPGTVNYGYTF. The DNA of the CDR3 is TGTGCCAGTGATCCTGGGACAGTCAACTATGGCTACACCTTC.

The CDR3 is CASSYGLAGGTGELFF. The DNA for the CDR3 is TGTGCCAGCAGTTACGGACTAGCGGGAGGTACCGGGGAGCTGTTTTTT. V is TRBV6-5 and J is TRBJ2-2; 14 nucleotides line up with TRBD2. CDR1 and CDR2 (germline): MNHEY, SVGAGI. Germline trimming cut 2 bases from V and 5 bases from J; bases unmatched to any gene: 1. This CDR3 has 16 amino acids.

This clonotype was seen a handful of times. The junction does not match germline at one end; this may be a read error. The J gene is TRBJ2-7, the V gene TRBV6-5, with TRBD2 identical over 8 bases. CDR3 length: 14 residues. Germline V gene data show CDR1 as MNHEY and CDR2 as SVGAGI. The DNA of the CDR3 is TGTGCCAGCAGCTACTTAGCGGGGTTGCGCGAGCAGTACTTC. It encodes CASSYLAGLREQYF.

This clonotype was observed a handful of times. The gene calls are TRBV7-9 and TRBJ2-5, with D unresolved. Germline V gene lookup returns CDR1 SEHNR and CDR2 FQNEAQ (reference sequence). The CDR3 length is 13 residues. Trimming removed 1 base from V and 1 base from J, with 4 bases in between. For the CDR3, the DNA is TGTGCCAGCAGCTTAGAGGTCCAAGAGACCCAGTACTTC. Translated: CASSLEVQETQYF.

This rearrangement joins TRBV7-8 to TRBJ2-3; unclear D gene. CDR3 length: 14 amino acids. V was trimmed by 1 base and J by 9 bases, leaving 14 bases between them. Germline V gene data show CDR1 as SGHVS and CDR2 as FQNEAQ. The CDR3 protein is CASSLEVTPQTQYF. CDR3 DNA sequence: TGTGCCAGCAGCTTAGAGGTGACTCCCCAGACGCAGTATTTT.